The sequence of this T cell receptor beta chain was determined in a study of cytomegalovirus exposure and HLA in healthy donors (dated by TCRdb to about 2017). Regarding the complete study: An earlier analysis of approximately 550 of the donors reported 250 to 300 Gb of sequence data and 117 million unique TCR beta sequences from 150 million to 200 million T cells. Approximately 300 gigabases of sequencing data and around 88 million unique TCR sequences made up an early release that covered several hundred HLA-typed donors. The genetic ancestry cluster associated with self-reported Caucasian donors included about four fifths of the 350 to 500 genotyped donors. The study was designed to test whether signatures of past pathogen exposure could be identified by cataloging public T cell receptors. Using immunosequencing, the study profiled T cell repertoires from 500 to 800 subjects and related those repertoires to cytomegalovirus serostatus. In addition to the first cohort of 650 to 750 subjects, a separate validation cohort of 120 different subjects was used. The study combined high-throughput TCR immunosequencing, statistical association of individual TCRs with disease status, and machine learning to predict cytomegalovirus infection status. To study patterns of TCR occurrence, a later analysis re-analyzed previously published TCR beta repertoires from 666 donors and added high-resolution HLA genotyping. The later analysis used no new phenotypic data to find candidate immune exposures, relying instead on TCR beta sequences and their occurrence across donors. An earlier analysis of 587 of the donors applied high-throughput TCR beta sequencing to assess whether each TCR beta V gene segment acted as functional or pseudogenic. Donor age, sex, ethnicity and CMV serostatus were compiled alongside the repertoire data. In a later genetic analysis, genome-wide SNP genotypes for about 65% of the roughly 700 donors were used, and that subset was treated as a discovery cohort. All discovery cohort repertoires had been generated using a single sequencing platform. Both class I and class II loci were covered by HLA typing, at four-digit resolution. The number of donors typed differed by locus, with roughly 620-630 for A, B, C, DRB1 and DQB1, roughly 520 for DQA1, 600 to 610 for DPA1, and approximately 470 for DPB1. Four or five DR-DQ haplotypes were handled as single units for association and clustering, since linkage in the cohort was strong. Among 398 genotyped donors of the cohort, an average of roughly 230,000 unique TCR beta nucleotide sequences was sequenced per donor, of which about 20% were non-productive.

Reading from cysteine to phenylalanine, the CDR3 counts 13 amino acids. The only DNA kept is the CDR3, 39 bases in frame from the first base. Cut back by 0 bases and 5 bases, the V and J ends lie 7 bases apart. Looking up the germline V gene yields CDR1 MGHDK and CDR2 SYGVNS. The cohort was made up of hundreds of healthy bone marrow donors. At the time of sampling, all cohort members were nominally healthy, though unrecorded immune exposures were likely present. CMV serostatus was positive for 289 and negative for about 55% of the 666 cohort members, and was not recorded for this donor. Every donor gave a peripheral blood sample, and the peripheral blood mononuclear cells from that sample were used for TCR beta sequencing. The Qiagen DNeasy Blood Extraction Kit was used to extract genomic DNA from the blood cell samples. The library was built by means of the immunoSEQ multiplex PCR assay. The multiplex PCR relied on a mix of 60 forward primers for TCR Vbeta segments and 13 reverse primers for TCR Jbeta segments. The CDR3 region of rearranged TCR beta genes was amplified from genomic DNA by a multiplex PCR assay. The Illumina HiSeq System was used to sequence the amplified TCR beta libraries as 87-base-pair reads. As for the authors' bioinformatics: In a later analysis, some 80 million unique TCR beta chains were counted across the 500 to 850 repertoires, and around 11 million of these chains were shared by at least two donors. Raw reads were error-corrected and collapsed into unique sequences by a nearest-neighbor algorithm in which closely related sequences were merged to remove PCR and sequencing errors. To assign V, D and J gene segments, CDR3 sequences were aligned to IMGT reference sequences. For a sequence to be retained, a match of at least six nucleotides was required to both a V gene segment and a J gene segment. Rearrangements were classified as productive when the CDR3 lacked stop codons and remained in frame with V and J, and all other rearrangements were classified as non-productive. CDR3 was defined by IMGT convention, running from the second conserved V-encoded cysteine to the conserved J-encoded phenylalanine. Sequences without an unambiguous match to a single V gene segment were excluded from the earlier analysis of 587 of the donors. In an earlier analysis of several hundred of the donors, V segments were called functional above 56.7% productive rearrangements and were called segregating when the between-donor standard deviation exceeded 5%. A statistical classification framework was built to diagnose cytomegalovirus status from the catalog of TCR beta chain sequences. A later analysis assigned V and J genes by comparing TCR nucleotide sequences with IMGT/GENE-DB human TR gene sequences. Using the TCRdist pipeline, a later analysis assigned CDR3 sequences along with most-parsimonious VDJ recombination scenarios. In a later analysis, each TCR beta chain was defined by its CDR3 amino acid sequence together with its V-gene family, and reads without a unique V-gene family were excluded. A later analysis removed 550 to 700 highly shared, low-generation-probability nucleotide sequences to deal with suspected cross-contamination and a sequencing artifact. In a later analysis, a clonal expansion index for each public chain was calculated from normalized within-repertoire ranks of inferred template counts. In a later analysis, generation probabilities were computed using a VDJ recombination model fitted to out-of-frame rearrangements, and the results were checked against IGoR. In a later analysis, hypergeometric tests were used to score TCR-TCR, TCR-HLA and TCR-CMV co-occurrence, with a repertoire-size bias correction applied to TCR pairs. A later analysis estimated false discovery rates by permuting HLA or CMV assignments 20 times. In a later analysis, co-occurring TCRs were grouped using DBSCAN, and TCRdist sequence similarity was added for clustering within HLA-allele-positive subsets. For co-occurrence clustering, repertoires with fewer than 30,000 or more than 120,000 public chains were excluded, along with 4 to 6 repertoires with anomalous nucleotide sharing. This immuneACCESS table, as held by TCRdb, lists in-frame sequences with V and J called but not all clones. Of the missing ones, under half trace to an unresolved V gene in checked studies; the others have no known cause. D and trimming were read from the DNA, whereas the V and J calls and clone size are those reported in that table. This sample comprises about 59,000 clones, approximately 80% of them detected only once. Jointly, the top ten make up about 1.6% of the sample.

What the work shows at the level of the full study, not this receptor alone: A cluster of highly shared sequence variants was judged likely to represent a technical artifact of the sequencing pipeline. Cytomegalovirus status was reported to be diagnosed by the classifier with high specificity and sensitivity in both the original and validation cohorts. The authors suggested that the approach could potentially be generalized to other disease states and immunological phenotypes. A further reported finding was that TCR beta sequences accurately predicted the HLA-A and HLA-B alleles for most subjects in the first cohort. Some IMGT-functional V segments, including TRBV6-2 and TRBV6-3, could not be told apart with the 87-base-pair reads, so those segments were excluded. According to a later genetic analysis, donors in an Asian-associated ancestry cluster had fewer N-insertions in productive TCRs than the approximately 670-donor mean. Over 15 rarely observed V segments, including chromosome 9 orphons, were excluded from the earlier analysis of approximately 600 of the donors because counts were too low. In an earlier analysis of more than 500 of the donors, most TCR beta V segments appeared in productive rearrangements about 87% or about 30% of the time, broadly matching IMGT annotations. Strong co-occurrence of HLA alleles, especially DR and DQ, made assigning TCR associations to individual alleles difficult. Sequencing depth was assumed to be roughly uniform across donors in the presence/absence analyses, though that assumption may not hold. A later analysis found that HLA-associated TCR beta chains were more clonally expanded and had lower generation probabilities than equally common non-associated chains. In vitro tests confirmed that a few of the cytomegalovirus-associated TCR beta chains recognize cytomegalovirus antigens. A later analysis associated 15,000 or so TCR beta sequences with specific HLA alleles at a false discovery rate of 0.05. According to a later analysis, parvovirus B19, influenza, CMV and Epstein-Barr virus appeared linked to several top co-occurrence clusters. According to a later analysis, most CMV-associated TCR beta chains appeared to be HLA-restricted, and the HLA associations seemed to be driven largely by CMV exposure. This cohort had only TCR beta chains sequenced, and the lack of alpha or paired-chain data limited which features could be detected. A later analysis found that TCR association rates varied across HLA loci, with DRB1 alleles showing the most associated TCRs and HLA-C alleles the fewest. Most TCR sequences were observed very rarely across donors, whereas some public TCRs were present in many individuals. Linkage disequilibrium might explain the correlated functional status among segregating V segments, but an unknown experimental factor could not be ruled out. The study listed 164 TCR beta chains as associated with cytomegalovirus. Because some donors lacked HLA typing at each locus, the association tests relied only on the typed subset. A later genetic analysis associated a missense DCLRE1C variant with V-gene and J-gene trimming of TCR beta chains, and an independent cohort replicated the association. The only immune exposure information available for the cohort was CMV serostatus.

As for this clone: It has no known antigen specificity. Base qualities were left out, and no much larger clone turns up one base away.

The receptor's source is a human donor in good health. Material: PBMCs. The rearranged chain carries TRBV25-1 and TRBJ1-1, and TRBD1 may be the D gene, going by 6 matching bases. The CDR3 loop reads CASSEYRGTEAFF. In nucleotides, the sequence is TGTGCCAGCAGTGAATACAGGGGTACTGAAGCTTTCTTT.